Below, one T cell receptor (beta chain) is given with its context. Its antigen remains unknown. CDR1 and CDR2 (germline): MNHNS, SASEGT. The CDR3 runs to 15 residues. Trimming left V 2 bases short and J 4 bases short, with 12 bases between. As to time point: blood 2 weeks post-SBRT. Treatment described: 15 Gy SBRT to primary tumor, nephrectomy 4 weeks later. This sample is part of a study of radiation and T cells in renal cell carcinoma. Study-wide context: Nephrectomy followed 15 Gy stereotactic body radiation by 4 weeks.

General study results and limits: From baseline, blood top tumor clonotypes peaked at 2 weeks post-radiation. Without pretreatment biopsies, baseline tumor clonotype presence was undetermined.

Data came from immunoSEQ multiplex PCR; TCRdb stores just in-frame clones and leaves some out. The repertoire holds 100,000 to 150,000 clones, with approximately 90% as singletons. V and J are TRBV6-1 and TRBJ1-3; possible D gene TRBD1, 6 bases. This clonotype was sampled from a woman aged 70 to 79 with renal cell carcinoma. Sequencing was performed on blood, taken from a patient whose treatment included radiotherapy and nephrectomy. In DNA, the CDR3 is TGTGCCAGCAGTGAAAACAGGGCGATCGGAAACACCATATATTTT. Translating gives CASSENRAIGNTIYF.